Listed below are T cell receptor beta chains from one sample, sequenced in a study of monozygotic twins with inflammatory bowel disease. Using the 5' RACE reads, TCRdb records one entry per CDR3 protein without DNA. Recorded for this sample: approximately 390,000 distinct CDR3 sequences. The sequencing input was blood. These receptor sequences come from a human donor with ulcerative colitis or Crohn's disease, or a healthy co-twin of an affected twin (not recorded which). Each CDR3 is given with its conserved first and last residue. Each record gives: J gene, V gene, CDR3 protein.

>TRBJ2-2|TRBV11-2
CASSYGTMNTGELFF
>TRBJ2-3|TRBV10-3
CAIMPGGGDTQYF
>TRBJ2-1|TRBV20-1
CSARKYGGALEQFF
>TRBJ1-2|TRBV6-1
CASREGRASSYGYTF
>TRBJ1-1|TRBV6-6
CASRYGVNTEAFF
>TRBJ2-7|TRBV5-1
CASSFPAGDPDDEQYF
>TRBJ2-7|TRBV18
CASSPVDNYEQYF
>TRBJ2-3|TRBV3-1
CASSLQWAPREERDTQYF
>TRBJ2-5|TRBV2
CASAVGNQETQYF
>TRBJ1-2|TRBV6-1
CAGAGQTRDVYGYTF
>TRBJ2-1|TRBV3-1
CASSQVTDEQFF
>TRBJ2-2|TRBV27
CASRTSGVTGELFF
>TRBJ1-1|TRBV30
CASRDTLYSEAFF
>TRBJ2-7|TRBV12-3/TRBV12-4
CASSFGGTDRDEQYF
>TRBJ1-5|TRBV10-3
CAISESSGLVNQPQHF
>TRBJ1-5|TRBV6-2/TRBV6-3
CASRPLGQSSNQPQHF
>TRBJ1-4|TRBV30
CAWSVTTGKLFF
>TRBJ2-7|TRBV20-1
CSARERYGGSVSYEQYF
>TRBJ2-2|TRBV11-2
CASRGRAWVGELFF
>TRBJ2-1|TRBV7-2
CASSFTGVSSYNEQFF
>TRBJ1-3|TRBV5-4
CASSTIGMGGNTIYF
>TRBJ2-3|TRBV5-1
CASSLEARTGPDTQYF
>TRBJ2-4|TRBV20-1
CSARDLAGEGNIQYF
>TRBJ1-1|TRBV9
CASSVATGLNTEAFF
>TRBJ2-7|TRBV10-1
CASSGLSPGTEPYEQYF
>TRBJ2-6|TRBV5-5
CASSLRGGGANVLTF
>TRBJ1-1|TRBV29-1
CSVTPRQHRTEAFF
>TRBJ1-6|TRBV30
CAWGRAHNSPLHF
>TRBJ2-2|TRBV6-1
CASRRGVGLTGRTGELFF
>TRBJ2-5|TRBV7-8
CASSLELAGLQETQYF